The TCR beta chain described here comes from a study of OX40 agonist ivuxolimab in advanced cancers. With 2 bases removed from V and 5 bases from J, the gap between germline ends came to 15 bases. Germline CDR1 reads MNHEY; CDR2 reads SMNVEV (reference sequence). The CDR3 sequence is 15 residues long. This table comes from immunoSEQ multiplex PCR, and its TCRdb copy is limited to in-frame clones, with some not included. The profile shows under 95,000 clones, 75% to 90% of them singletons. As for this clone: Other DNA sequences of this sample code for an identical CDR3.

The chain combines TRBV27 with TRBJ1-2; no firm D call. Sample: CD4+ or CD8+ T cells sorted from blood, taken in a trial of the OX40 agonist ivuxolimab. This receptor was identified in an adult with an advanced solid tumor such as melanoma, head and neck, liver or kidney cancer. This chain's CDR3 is CASSLKSGPEYGYTF. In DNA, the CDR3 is TGTGCCAGCAGTTTAAAGTCCGGGCCTGAATATGGCTACACCTTC.